This paragraph reports one T cell receptor beta chain. Its antigen is unidentified. This record belongs to a study of T cells in localized non-small cell lung cancer. The V and J ends lost 0 bases and 2 bases, in that order; junction bases with no gene match: 6. The germline V gene has CDR1 SGHRS and CDR2 YFSETQ. The CDR3 is made up of 16 amino acids. Profiled with immunoSEQ multiplex PCR; TCRdb holds only in-frame clones, not every one. The repertoire consists of approximately 40,000 clones, with about 90% occurring once and the leading ten covering about 6%. Study results and limitations: Sequencing, confined to only one tumor region, leaves heterogeneity possible. Uninvolved adjacent lung had higher T cell clonality than tumor and all other tissues. The appearance of a median 57 of the top 100 tumor clones was seen in adjacent lung.

The source was peripheral blood, collected before any cancer treatment. The rearrangement uses TRBV5-1 and TRBJ2-3; the match to TRBD2 covers 7 bases. This receptor was taken from a man aged 35 to 69 with stage I lung adenocarcinoma. The CDR3 loop is CASSLGDYPTTDTQYF. DNA for the CDR3: TGCGCCAGCAGCTTGGGGGACTATCCCACCACAGATACGCAGTATTTT.